A single sample gave rise to the 27 T cell receptor beta chains below, sequenced in a study of shared clonotypes between healthy human individuals (dated by TCRdb to the early 2020s). CD8 naive samples were CD45RO-negative cells positively selected for CCR7, giving a CD45RA+CCR7+ population that excluded TemRA cells. Libraries were constructed by the immunoSEQ multiplex PCR assay. TCRdb limited this immuneACCESS table to in-frame rearrangements with V and J called. A share of clones is missing; checked studies link under half to unresolved V genes, and the rest is unexplained. The sample contains 630,000 or so clones, 95% to 98% of them found a single time. The ten largest account for 0.3% of the sample. Specimen: naive CD8+ T cells sorted from blood. The cell subset or site label, as the study defines it: CD45RA+CCR7+. Receptors originate from a young man in good health.

The chain links TRBV7-6 to TRBJ2-7, with 13 bases fitting TRBD2. Germline CDR1 reads SGHVS; CDR2 reads FNYEAQ. V shed 5 bases, J shed 6 bases, and the junction held 7 bases outside the gene matches. The CDR3 is 15 amino acids. The CDR3 spells CASSPQTSGRPEQYF. The CDR3 coding sequence is TGTGCCAGCAGCCCGCAGACTAGCGGGAGGCCCGAGCAGTACTTC. Filled out from reference TRBV7-6 and TRBJ2-7, the complete variable domain reads GAGVSQSPRYKVTKRGQDVALRCDPISGHVSLYWYRQALGQGPEFLTYFNYEAQQDKSGLPNDRFSAERPEGSISTLTIQRTEQRDSAMYRCASSPQTSGRPEQYFGPGTRLTVT.

The chain is built from TRBV28 and TRBJ2-5; D remains unclear. Trimming took off 6 bases at V and 14 bases at J, with 19 bases between the two ends. Germline V CDR1 and CDR2: MDHEN, SYDVKM. CDR3 size: 12 residues. The CDR3 region is CASSSDPASVYF. The CDR3 nucleotides are TGTGCCAGCAGCTCCGACCCAGCGTCCGTATACTTC.

This chain links TRBV5-1 with TRBJ2-7, with TRBD1 identical over 7 bases. The CDR3 runs 14 residues. The V and J ends lost 3 bases and 5 bases, in that order; junction bases with no gene match: 8. Germline lookup yields CDR1 SGHRS and CDR2 YFSETQ. The CDR3 loop reads CASSSTGYRDEQYF. DNA for the CDR3: TGCGCCAGCAGCTCGACAGGGTATAGGGACGAGCAGTACTTC.

This clone was seen just once. CDR3 amino acids: CASSSRADYEQYF. The CDR3 bases are TGTGCCAGCAGCTCACGGGCCGACTACGAGCAGTACTTC. This sequence joins TRBV11-2 and TRBJ2-7; no firm D call. CDR3 length equals 13 residues. Trimming took off 4 bases at V and 3 bases at J, with 10 bases between the two ends. The germline V gene encodes CDR1 SGHAT and CDR2 FQNNGV.

The CDR3 loop is CASSPRTGLNEKLFF. The DNA of the CDR3 is TGTGCCAGCAGTCCGCGGACAGGCCTTAATGAAAAACTGTTTTTT. The chain has TRBV28 and TRBJ1-4, with 7 bases identical to TRBD1. J gave up 4 bases and V 5 bases, and 7 bases lay outside the gene matches. Germline-derived CDR1 and CDR2 are MDHEN and SYDVKM. The CDR3 is 15 amino acids.

This clone was recorded only once. The chain links TRBV6-5 to TRBJ2-7, with D possibly TRBD2 on 5 matching bases. V lost 2 bases to trimming and J lost 7 bases, with 9 bases between them. CDR1 and CDR2 (germline): MNHEY, SVGAGI. The CDR3 has 12 residues. CDR3 loop: CASSYTRGEQYF. Here the CDR3 DNA reads TGTGCCAGCAGTTACACTAGAGGAGAGCAGTACTTC.

This chain connects TRBV7-6 to TRBJ2-1, with 10 bases fitting TRBD2. The CDR3 totals 16 residues. The germline CDR1 and CDR2 sequences are SGHVS and FNYEAQ. Trimming took 0 bases from V and 4 from J; bases not matched to a gene: 3. In nucleotides, the CDR3 is TGTGCCAGCAGCTTAGCTAGGACTAGCGGATACAATGAGCAGTTCTTC. It is translated as CASSLARTSGYNEQFF.

This chain connects TRBV19 to TRBJ1-1, with D unclear. V was trimmed by 2 bases and J by 3 bases, leaving 13 bases between them. CDR3 length: 15 residues. Germline V gives CDR1 LNHDA, CDR2 SQIVND (reference sequence). CDR3 sequence reads: CASSIYPGSDTEAFF. The CDR3 region has the DNA TGTGCCAGTAGTATATACCCGGGGTCGGACACTGAAGCTTTCTTT.

The J gene is TRBJ2-7, the V gene TRBV16; perhaps TRBD2 as D (6 bases). Per the germline V gene, CDR1 is KGHSY and CDR2 is FQNENV. There are 15 residues in the CDR3. Deletions cut 7 bases from V and 4 bases from J, with 20 bases between. This CDR3 reads CASTFFGGDGYEQYF. CDR3 coding DNA: TGTGCCAGCACCTTCTTCGGAGGGGACGGATACGAGCAGTACTTC.

The chain has TRBV23-1 and TRBJ2-3; 7 bases line up with TRBD1. TRBV23-1 has ORF status, its function being uncertain. CDR3 size: 13 residues. J lost 3 bases, V lost 9 bases, and 6 bases had no gene match. The CDR3, as DNA: TGCGCCAGAGGACAGGCCCTAACAGATACGCAGTATTTT. It encodes CARGQALTDTQYF.

J is TRBJ2-7 and V is TRBV13, with TRBD1 matching 10 bases. CDR1 and CDR2 (germline): PRHDT, FYEKMQ (reference sequence). V shed 4 bases, J shed 3 bases, and the junction held 6 bases outside the gene matches. CDR3 length: 15 amino acids. This CDR3 is CASSSLGTGDYEQYF. DNA for the CDR3: TGTGCCAGCAGCTCACTCGGGACAGGGGACTACGAGCAGTACTTC.

V gene TRBV7-9 combines with J gene TRBJ2-7, with D tentatively TRBD1 (6 bases). The CDR3 extends over 16 amino acids. The germline gives CDR1 SEHNR, CDR2 FQNEAQ (reference sequence). V lost 4 bases and J 5 bases, leaving 21 bases between the germline ends. The CDR3 DNA follows: TGTGCCAGCAGCTCAAGCAGGGTTCACAGGGTGCACGAGCAGTACTTC. It encodes CASSSSRVHRVHEQYF.

The rearrangement links TRBV29-1 to TRBJ2-7, with no clear D. The CDR3 loop spans 11 amino acids. V was clipped by 4 bases and J by 5 bases, with 9 bases between them. CDR1 and CDR2 (germline): SQVTM, ANQGSEA. CDR3 in DNA: TGCAGCGTTGTCGTGGAAGACGAGCAGTACTTC. It yields the protein CSVVVEDEQYF.

J is TRBJ2-7 and V is TRBV4-1; 11 nucleotides agree with TRBD2. V lost 0 bases, J lost 7 bases, and 8 bases stayed unmatched. The germline CDR1 and CDR2 sequences are MGHRA and YSYEKL. The CDR3 consists of 16 residues. In DNA form, the CDR3 reads TGCGCCAGCAGCCAAGACAGAACTAGCGGGAGAGGAGAGCAGTACTTC. It encodes CASSQDRTSGRGEQYF.

The chain couples TRBV9 to TRBJ2-1, with 9 bases identical to TRBD2. Germline trimming cut 4 bases from V and 6 bases from J; bases unmatched to any gene: 11. The CDR3 has 16 amino acids. The V gene's germline CDR1 is SGDLS and CDR2 YYNGEE. The CDR3 bases are TGTGCCAGCAGCAATACCGGGACTAGCCTCTTCAATGAGCAGTTCTTC. Translated, it gives CASSNTGTSLFNEQFF. The full variable domain, with the rest looked up from reference TRBV9 and TRBJ2-1, is DSGVTQTPKHLITATGQRVTLRCSPRSGDLSVYWYQQSLDQGLQFLIQYYNGEERAKGNILERFSAQQFPDLHSELNLSSLELGDSALYFCASSNTGTSLFNEQFFGPGTRLTVL.

CDR3 protein: CASKVRDSNQPQHF. DNA for the CDR3: TGTGCCAGTAAGGTCCGAGATAGCAATCAGCCCCAGCATTTT. The chain is built from TRBV19 and TRBJ1-5; D not certain. The V end was cut by 7 bases, the J end by 0 bases, with 10 bases between. This CDR3 region has 14 residues. Looked up from germline, CDR1 is LNHDA and CDR2 is SQIVND (reference sequence).

V gene TRBV7-9 combines with J gene TRBJ2-7, with D unclear. The V and J ends lost 4 bases and 3 bases respectively, with 10 bases between them. CDR3 length equals 13 residues. Looked up from germline, CDR1 is SEHNR and CDR2 is FQNEAQ (reference sequence). The CDR3 sequence is CASSSPQDYEQYF. DNA for the CDR3: TGTGCCAGCAGCTCACCCCAAGACTACGAGCAGTACTTC.

This clone was recorded once. The rearrangement joins TRBV4-2 to TRBJ1-1; perhaps TRBD1 as D (6 bases). The V end lost 0 bases, the J end lost 0 bases, and 14 bases lay between the germline ends. Germline loops: CDR1 LGHNA, CDR2 YNFKEQ. The CDR3 consists of 17 residues. DNA for the CDR3: TGTGCCAGCAGCCAAGAATTGGACAGTTTTATGAACACTGAAGCTTTCTTT. It yields the protein CASSQELDSFMNTEAFF.

This clone was detected only once. The chain is built from TRBV28 and TRBJ2-1; 7 bases map to TRBD1. The CDR3 totals 17 residues. The germline gives CDR1 MDHEN, CDR2 SYDVKM. The junction had 10 bases not matched to a gene; V was cut back by 3 bases and J by 2 bases. CDR3 DNA: TGTGCCAGCAGTTTTTTAAGAGTGCAGGGGGCCTACAATGAGCAGTTCTTC. Translated, it gives CASSFLRVQGAYNEQFF.

Only a few counts were recorded for this clone. Other DNA sequences in this sample translate to the same CDR3. The gene calls are TRBV28 and TRBJ2-7; D not certain. Looked up from germline, CDR1 is MDHEN and CDR2 is SYDVKM. The CDR3 spans 12 residues. Between the trimmed V and J ends, which lost 5 bases and 4 bases, there was a span of 9 bases. The CDR3 here is CASSLAPYEQYF. The CDR3 coding sequence is TGTGCCAGCAGTCTCGCCCCTTACGAGCAGTACTTC.

The chain joins TRBV5-4 to TRBJ2-7; 13 nucleotides align to TRBD2. The CDR3 runs 16 residues. From germline, CDR1 is SGHNT and CDR2 YYREEE (reference sequence). V shed 5 bases, J shed 9 bases, and the junction held 14 bases outside the gene matches. The CDR3 is CASSPGLAGQKLAQYF. As DNA, the CDR3 is TGTGCCAGCAGTCCGGGACTAGCGGGACAAAAGTTAGCGCAGTACTTC.

The gene calls are TRBV2 and TRBJ2-5; the match to TRBD1 covers 8 bases. This CDR3 comprises 17 residues. The germline gives CDR1 SNHLY, CDR2 FYNNEI. The V segment lost 2 bases and the J segment 5 bases; nucleotides outside the gene matches: 13. Here the CDR3 DNA reads TGTGCCAGCAGTGAATCTGGTACAGGGGGGTCGTGGGAGACCCAGTACTTC. Translated: CASSESGTGGSWETQYF. Complete variable domain (other parts from reference TRBV2 and TRBJ2-5): EPEVTQTPSHQVTQMGQEVILRCVPISNHLYFYWYRQILGQKVEFLVSFYNNEISEKSEIFDDQFSVERPDGSNFTLKIRSTKLEDSAMYFCASSESGTGGSWETQYFGPGTRLLVL.

This clone is a singleton in its sample. This rearrangement joins TRBV19 to TRBJ2-7, with 7 nucleotides matching TRBD2. Germline CDR1 and CDR2: LNHDA and SQIVND (reference sequence). The V segment lost 5 bases and the J segment 3 bases; nucleotides outside the gene matches: 4. CDR3 size: 13 residues. The CDR3 protein is CASSLGLYYEQYF. CDR3 coding DNA: TGTGCCAGTAGTCTGGGACTATACTACGAGCAGTACTTC.

The chain links TRBV30 to TRBJ2-2; no definite D call. This CDR3 is 13 amino acids long. Trimming removed 3 bases at V and 0 bases at J, with 5 bases between. Germline CDR1 reads GTSNPN; CDR2 reads SVGIG (reference sequence). The DNA for the CDR3 is TGTGCCTGGAGAGAGCCGAACACCGGGGAGCTGTTTTTT. Residues: CAWREPNTGELFF.

The chain is built from TRBV10-2 and TRBJ2-3, with a possible D match to TRBD2 (6 bases). The V end lost 4 bases, the J end lost 0 bases, and 11 bases lay between the germline ends. The CDR3 contains 15 residues. Germline assignment: CDR1 WSHSY and CDR2 SAAADI. This CDR3 reads CASSGSGHSTDTQYF. The DNA for the CDR3 is TGCGCCAGCAGTGGCAGCGGGCATAGCACAGATACGCAGTATTTT.

The rearrangement uses TRBV5-6 and TRBJ2-3; 7 nucleotides align to TRBD1. V shed 4 bases and J 3 bases; nucleotides not matched to a gene: 14. The CDR3 consists of 17 residues. Looked up from germline, CDR1 is SGHDT and CDR2 is YYEEEE. CDR3 bases: TGTGCCAGCAGCCAGCCATACCGGGACAGCGAAACAGATACGCAGTATTTT. Protein: CASSQPYRDSETDTQYF.

The genes are TRBV5-1 and TRBJ2-2, with D perhaps matching TRBD1 (6 bases). This CDR3 region has 14 residues. With 4 bases removed from V and 3 bases from J, the gap between germline ends came to 10 bases. Germline assignment: CDR1 SGHRS and CDR2 YFSETQ. The CDR3 nucleotides are TGCGCCAGCAGCCCAGGGGATTACACCGGGGAGCTGTTTTTT. It translates to CASSPGDYTGELFF.